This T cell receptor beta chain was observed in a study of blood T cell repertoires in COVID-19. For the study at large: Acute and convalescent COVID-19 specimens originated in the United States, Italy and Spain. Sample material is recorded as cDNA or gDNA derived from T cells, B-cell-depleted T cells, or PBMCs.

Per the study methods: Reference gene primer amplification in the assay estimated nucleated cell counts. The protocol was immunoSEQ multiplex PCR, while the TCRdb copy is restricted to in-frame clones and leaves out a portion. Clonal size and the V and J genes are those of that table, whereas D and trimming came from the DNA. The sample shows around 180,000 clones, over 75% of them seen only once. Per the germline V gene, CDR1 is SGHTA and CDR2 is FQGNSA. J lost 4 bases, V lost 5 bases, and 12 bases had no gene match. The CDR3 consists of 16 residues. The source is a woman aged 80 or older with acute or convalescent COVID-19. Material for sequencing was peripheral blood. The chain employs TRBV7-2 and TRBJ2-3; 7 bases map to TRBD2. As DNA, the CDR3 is TGTGCCAGCAGCCCCAACCCCGGACTAGATTCAGATACGCAGTATTTT. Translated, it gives CASSPNPGLDSDTQYF.